These T cell receptor beta chains were read from a single sample in a study of blood T cells in healthy people across ages. Each CDR3 protein gets one entry after TCRdb re-called the 5' RACE reads with MiXCR. The table includes about 1.6 million distinct CDR3 sequences, about 35% detected once. The specimen sequenced was blood. Receptors originate from a woman in her thirties in good health. CDR3s include the opening cysteine and the closing phenylalanine or tryptophan. The order of the fields is CDR3 protein, CDR3 DNA, J gene, clone size, V gene, D gene. The D gene is left open where the match is weak. For some rows the clone size is stated as once, few or many, or as a class when expanded; others skip it.

cdr3_aa: CASSQGGSRTGGNYGYTF; cdr3_nt: TGTGCCAGCAGCCAAGGGGGGTCACGGACAGGGGGCAACTATGGCTACACCTTC; j_call: TRBJ1-2; clone_size: few; v_call: TRBV3-1; d_call: TRBD1
cdr3_aa: CASSGSGLAGEGNEQFF; cdr3_nt: TGTGCCAGTAGCGGGTCGGGACTAGCGGGAGAGGGGAATGAGCAGTTCTTC; j_call: TRBJ2-1; clone_size: .; v_call: TRBV19; d_call: TRBD2
cdr3_aa: CASSPRRGGETQYF; cdr3_nt: TGTGCCAGCAGTCCACGTCGGGGCGGGGAGACCCAGTACTTC; j_call: TRBJ2-5; clone_size: many; v_call: TRBV18; d_call: .
cdr3_aa: CASSLGRVLNHEQYF; cdr3_nt: TGTGCCAGCAGCTTAGGCCGGGTCCTAAACCACGAGCAGTACTTC; j_call: TRBJ2-7; clone_size: .; v_call: TRBV7-2; d_call: .
cdr3_aa: CASSLRRRHRAEQFF; cdr3_nt: TGTGCCAGCAGTTTACGAAGAAGGCACCGGGCTGAGCAGTTCTTC; j_call: TRBJ2-1; clone_size: .; v_call: TRBV12-3/TRBV12-4; d_call: .
cdr3_aa: CASSRPGGGNYGYTF; cdr3_nt: TGTGCCAGCAGCCGGCCAGGGGGCGGGAACTATGGCTACACCTTC; j_call: TRBJ1-2; clone_size: .; v_call: TRBV4-2; d_call: TRBD1
cdr3_aa: CASSQEPGQAYGYTF; cdr3_nt: TGCGCCAGCAGCCAAGAGCCCGGACAGGCCTATGGCTACACCTTC; j_call: TRBJ1-2; clone_size: .; v_call: TRBV4-1; d_call: TRBD1
cdr3_aa: CTSTVGYGYTF; cdr3_nt: TGTACCAGCACAGTAGGCTATGGCTACACCTTC; j_call: TRBJ1-2; clone_size: .; v_call: TRBV12-3/TRBV12-4; d_call: .
cdr3_aa: CASSFAGSDYGYTF; cdr3_nt: TGTGCCAGCAGTTTTGCAGGGAGTGACTATGGCTACACCTTC; j_call: TRBJ1-2; clone_size: .; v_call: TRBV27; d_call: .
cdr3_aa: CASSLGQEETQYF; cdr3_nt: TGTGCCAGCAGCTTAGGTCAGGAAGAGACCCAGTACTTC; j_call: TRBJ2-5; clone_size: many; v_call: TRBV7-3; d_call: .
cdr3_aa: CAISEGASGSILNEQYF; cdr3_nt: TGTGCCATCAGTGAGGGGGCTAGCGGGAGCATCCTTAACGAGCAGTACTTC; j_call: TRBJ2-7; clone_size: .; v_call: TRBV10-3; d_call: TRBD2
cdr3_aa: CASSTARQGSAEAFF; cdr3_nt: TGTGCCAGCAGTACCGCCCGACAGGGTAGCGCTGAAGCTTTCTTT; j_call: TRBJ1-1; clone_size: .; v_call: TRBV27; d_call: TRBD1
cdr3_aa: CAISDEQVNEKLFF; cdr3_nt: TGTGCCATCAGTGACGAACAGGTTAATGAAAAACTGTTTTTT; j_call: TRBJ1-4; clone_size: once; v_call: TRBV10-3; d_call: .